Listed below are T cell receptor beta chains from one sample, sequenced in a study of read filtering for tumor transcriptome and immune sequencing. TCRdb ran MiXCR on the reads and lists one entry per CDR3 protein. The sample lists more than 100,000 distinct CDR3 sequences; 10% to 15% were seen once. The sample was a population of CD138-negative cells sorted from bone marrow. Receptor source: a donor at least 40 years old with multiple myeloma. The conserved cysteine and the conserved F or W are not part of the CDR3 here. Rows give clone size only sometimes, using once, few, many, or a class for an expanded clone.

>TRBV4-1|many
ASSRKQGLAGGEEQF
>TRBV29-1|-
SVGSTGQF
>TRBV20-1|few
SAAQLLLAGGQTGELF
>TRBV20-1|many
SASDLAGGPLDTQY
>TRBV24-1|-
ATSVDPSRDSMGETQY
>TRBV28|few
ASSLPGLAGVGGTQY
>TRBV12-3/TRBV12-4|few
ASSRLSNTEAF
>TRBV5-1|many
ASSLNSPNPDTQY
>TRBV7-2|many
ASSPSGSEQF
>TRBV10-3|many
AISEGTGTQEQF
>TRBV19|-
ASTGQDYGYT
>TRBV20-1|-
SARSGDEDQPQH
>TRBV5-1|many
ASSWEQGPNYGYT
>TRBV5-1|many
ASSLLGQGQGTGELF
>TRBV4-2|many
ASSRSGRGDNEQF
>TRBV11-2|many
ASSLSGGGSSEQF
>TRBV5-1|many
ASSLTLAGGSGELF
>TRBV20-1|many
SASRLGLSYNEQF
>TRBV30|many
AWSLKGYPDTQY
>TRBV6-2/TRBV6-3|many
ASRAGQGAF
>TRBV2|-
ASSGISAGEQY
>TRBV6-4|-
ASSESGQVADTQY